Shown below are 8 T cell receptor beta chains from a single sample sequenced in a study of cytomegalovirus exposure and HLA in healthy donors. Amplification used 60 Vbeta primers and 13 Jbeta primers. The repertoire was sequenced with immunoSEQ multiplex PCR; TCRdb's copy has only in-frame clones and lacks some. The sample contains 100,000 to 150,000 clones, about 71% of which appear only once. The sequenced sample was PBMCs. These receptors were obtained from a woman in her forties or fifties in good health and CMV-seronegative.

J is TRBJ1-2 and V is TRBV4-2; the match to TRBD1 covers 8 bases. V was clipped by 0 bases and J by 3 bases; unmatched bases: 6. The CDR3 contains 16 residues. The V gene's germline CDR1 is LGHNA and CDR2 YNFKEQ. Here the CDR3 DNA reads TGTGCCAGCAGCCAAGAACCGACAGGGGCGGACTATGGCTACACCTTC. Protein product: CASSQEPTGADYGYTF.

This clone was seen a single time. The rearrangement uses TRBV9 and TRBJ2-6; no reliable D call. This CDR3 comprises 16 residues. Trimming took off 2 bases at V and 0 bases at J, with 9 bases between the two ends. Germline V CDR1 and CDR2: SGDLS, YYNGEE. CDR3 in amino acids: CASSVSQSSGANVLTF. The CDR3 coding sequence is TGTGCCAGCAGCGTTTCACAGAGCTCTGGGGCCAACGTCCTGACTTTC.

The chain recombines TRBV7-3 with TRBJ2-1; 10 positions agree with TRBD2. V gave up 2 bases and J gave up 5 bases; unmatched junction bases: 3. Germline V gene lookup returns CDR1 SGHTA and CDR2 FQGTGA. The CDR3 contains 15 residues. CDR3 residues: CASSLDSGRHNEQFF. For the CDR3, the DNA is TGTGCCAGCAGCTTAGATAGCGGGAGGCACAATGAGCAGTTCTTC. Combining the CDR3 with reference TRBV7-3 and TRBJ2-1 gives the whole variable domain GAGVSQTPSNKVTEKGKYVELRCDPISGHTALYWYRQSLGQGPEFLIYFQGTGAADDSGLPNDRFFAVRPEGSVSTLKIQRTERGDSAVYLCASSLDSGRHNEQFFGPGTRLTVL.

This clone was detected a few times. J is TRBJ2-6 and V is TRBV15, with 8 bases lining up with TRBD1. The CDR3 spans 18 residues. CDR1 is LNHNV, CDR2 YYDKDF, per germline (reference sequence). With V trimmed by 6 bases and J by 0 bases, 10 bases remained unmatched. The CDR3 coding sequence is TGTGCCACCAGAGAGCTAACAGGGGGTTACTCTGGGGCCAACGTCCTGACTTTC. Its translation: CATRELTGGYSGANVLTF. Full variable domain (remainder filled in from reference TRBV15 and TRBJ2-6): DAMVIQNPRYQVTQFGKPVTLSCSQTLNHNVMYWYQQKSSQAPKLLFHYYDKDFNNEADTPDNFQSRRPNTSFCFLDIRSPGLGDTAMYLCATRELTGGYSGANVLTFGAGSRLTVL.

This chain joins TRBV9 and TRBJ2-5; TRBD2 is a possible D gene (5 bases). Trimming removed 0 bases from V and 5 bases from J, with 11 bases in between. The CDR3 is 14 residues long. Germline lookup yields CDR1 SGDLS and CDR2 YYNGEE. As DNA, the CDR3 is TGTGCCAGCAGCGTAGGGGGAGATAGGGAGACCCAGTACTTC. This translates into CASSVGGDRETQYF. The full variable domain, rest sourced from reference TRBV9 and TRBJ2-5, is DSGVTQTPKHLITATGQRVTLRCSPRSGDLSVYWYQQSLDQGLQFLIQYYNGEERAKGNILERFSAQQFPDLHSELNLSSLELGDSALYFCASSVGGDRETQYFGPGTRLLVL.

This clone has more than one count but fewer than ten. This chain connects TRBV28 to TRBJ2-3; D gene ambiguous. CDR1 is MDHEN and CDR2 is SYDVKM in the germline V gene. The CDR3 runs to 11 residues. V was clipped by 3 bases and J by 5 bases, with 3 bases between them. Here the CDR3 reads CASSFRDTQYF. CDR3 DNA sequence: TGTGCCAGCAGTTTCCGAGATACGCAGTATTTT.

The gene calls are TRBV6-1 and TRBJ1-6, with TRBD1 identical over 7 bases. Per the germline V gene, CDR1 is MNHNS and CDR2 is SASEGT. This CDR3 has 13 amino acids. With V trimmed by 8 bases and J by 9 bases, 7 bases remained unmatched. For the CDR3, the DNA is TGTGCCAGCGTGGAGACAGGGAGTTCACCCCTCCACTTT. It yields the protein CASVETGSSPLHF.

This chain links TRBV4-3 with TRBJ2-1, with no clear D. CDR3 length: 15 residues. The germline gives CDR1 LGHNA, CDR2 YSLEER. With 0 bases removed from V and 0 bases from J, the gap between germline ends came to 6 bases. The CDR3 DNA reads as TGCGCCAGCAGCCAAGATGTCGGCTCCTACAATGAGCAGTTCTTC. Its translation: CASSQDVGSYNEQFF.